Sequencing of this TCR beta chain was carried out in a study of shared clonotypes between healthy human individuals. Study details: Researchers drew samples from a couple of women and a few men aged 18 to 49. The study used three CD4 naive, three CD4 memory, two CD8 naive and one CD8 memory plate per donor.

Memory CD4+ cells were the fraction left after CD45RA+ naive selection. Study conclusions and caveats: Sorted-subset sequencing, rarefaction showed, was incomplete despite large depth.

The assay was immunoSEQ multiplex PCR, and TCRdb's table has in-frame clones only and misses some. Among roughly 2.4 million clones, 95% were seen once, and the ten largest hold roughly 0.13%. The length of the CDR3 is 17 residues. Trimming took 5 bases from V and 0 from J, leaving 19 bases between them. Germline V gene lookup returns CDR1 SGHNT and CDR2 YENEEA. As concerns this clone: Its antigen is as yet unknown.

The rearrangement uses TRBV11-3 and TRBJ2-5; no clear D. The sequenced sample was naive CD4+ T cells sorted from blood. Subset here: CD45RA+ positively selected. The sequence came from a man between 18 and 29 years old in good health. The CDR3 loop reads CASSNGRYSSYQETQYF. The DNA of the CDR3 is TGTGCCAGCAGCAATGGCAGGTACTCCTCGTACCAAGAGACCCAGTACTTC.